This T cell receptor beta chain was retrieved from a study of cytomegalovirus exposure and HLA in healthy donors. The overall study: Ancestry clustering placed about 80% of roughly 410 genotyped donors in the Caucasian-associated cluster.

A note on this clone: Its antigen is as yet unknown.

General observations from the study: Within an earlier analysis, most TCR beta V segments proved productive either about 87% or about 30% of the time. According to the study, around 160 TCR beta chains were cytomegalovirus-associated.

The PCR used 60 Vbeta and 13 Jbeta primers. The table came from immunoSEQ multiplex PCR; TCRdb's copy has only in-frame clones and leaves some out. The sample has about 62,000 clones, less than 85% seen once. Germline trimming cut 2 bases from V and 10 bases from J; bases unmatched to any gene: 5. Germline CDR1 and CDR2: LNHDA and SQIVND (reference sequence). This CDR3 is 14 amino acids long. Donors likely had unrecorded immune exposures despite being nominally healthy when sampled. The receptor's source is a woman aged 30 to 39 in good health and CMV-seronegative. The specimen was PBMCs. The chain links TRBV19 to TRBJ2-1; 10 bases match TRBD2. The CDR3 bases are TGTGCCAGTAGTATACTAGCGGGAGTTCGAGAGCAGTTCTTC. Translating gives CASSILAGVREQFF.